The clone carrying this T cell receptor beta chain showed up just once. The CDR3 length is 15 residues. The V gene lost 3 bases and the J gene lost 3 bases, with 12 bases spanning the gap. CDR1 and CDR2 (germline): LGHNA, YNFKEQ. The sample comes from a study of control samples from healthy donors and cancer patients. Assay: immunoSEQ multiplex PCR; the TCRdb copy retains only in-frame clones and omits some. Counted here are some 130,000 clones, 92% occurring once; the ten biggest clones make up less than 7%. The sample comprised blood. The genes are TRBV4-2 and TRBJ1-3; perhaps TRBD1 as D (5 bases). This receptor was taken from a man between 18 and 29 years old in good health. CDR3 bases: TGTGCCAGCAGCCAGATTACAGGATATGGAAACACCATATATTTT. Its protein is CASSQITGYGNTIYF.